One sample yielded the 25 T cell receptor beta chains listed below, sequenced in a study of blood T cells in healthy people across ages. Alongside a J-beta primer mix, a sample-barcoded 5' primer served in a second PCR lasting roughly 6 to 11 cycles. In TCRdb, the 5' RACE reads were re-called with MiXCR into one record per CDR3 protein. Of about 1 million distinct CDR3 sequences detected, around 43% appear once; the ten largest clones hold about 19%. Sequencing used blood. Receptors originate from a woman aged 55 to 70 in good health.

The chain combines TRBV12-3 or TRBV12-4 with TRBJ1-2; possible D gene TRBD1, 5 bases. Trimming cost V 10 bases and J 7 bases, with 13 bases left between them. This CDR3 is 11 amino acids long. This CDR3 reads CATLEGSGYTF. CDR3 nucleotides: TGTGCCACCCTGGAGGGGAGTGGCTACACCTTC.

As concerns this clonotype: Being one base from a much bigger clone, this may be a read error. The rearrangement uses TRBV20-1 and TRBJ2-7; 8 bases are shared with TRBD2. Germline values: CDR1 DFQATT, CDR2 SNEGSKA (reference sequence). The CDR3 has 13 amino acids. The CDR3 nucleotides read TGCGGTGCTAGGGCTAGCGGGTCCGACGAGCAGTACTTC. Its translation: CGARASGSDEQYF.

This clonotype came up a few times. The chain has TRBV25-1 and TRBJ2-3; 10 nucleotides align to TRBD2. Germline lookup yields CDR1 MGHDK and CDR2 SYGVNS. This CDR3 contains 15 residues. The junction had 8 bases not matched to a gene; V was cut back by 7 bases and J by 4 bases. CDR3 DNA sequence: TGTGCCAGCACCCCCGGGCTAGCGGGAGCAGATACGCAGTATTTT. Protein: CASTPGLAGADTQYF. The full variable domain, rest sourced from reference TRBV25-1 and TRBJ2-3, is EADIYQTPRYLVIGTGKKITLECSQTMGHDKMYWYQQDPGMELHLIHYSYGVNSTEKGDLSSESTVSRIRTEHFPLTLESARPSHTSQYLCASTPGLAGADTQYFGPGTRLTVL.

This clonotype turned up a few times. CDR3: CASSAGGPTDTQYF. The CDR3 DNA is TGTGCCAGCAGCGCGGGAGGGCCCACAGATACGCAGTATTTT. The chain couples TRBV27 to TRBJ2-3; TRBD2 aligns across 9 bases. Germline loops: CDR1 MNHEY, CDR2 SMNVEV (reference sequence). Trimming cost V 6 bases and J 2 bases; bases outside gene matches: 3. The CDR3 covers 14 residues.

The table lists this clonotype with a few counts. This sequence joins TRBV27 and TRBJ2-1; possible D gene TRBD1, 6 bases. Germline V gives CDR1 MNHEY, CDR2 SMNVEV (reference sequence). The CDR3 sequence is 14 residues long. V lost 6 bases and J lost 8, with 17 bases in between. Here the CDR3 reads CASSRTPQGHEQFF. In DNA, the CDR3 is TGTGCCAGCAGCCGAACGCCACAGGGCCATGAGCAGTTCTTC.

CDR3: CACEGASNYGYTF. Here the CDR3 DNA reads TGTGCCTGTGAAGGGGCAAGCAACTATGGCTACACCTTC. V and J are TRBV30 and TRBJ1-2; maybe TRBD1 (5 bases). Trimming removed 6 bases at V and 2 bases at J, with 13 bases between. This CDR3 has 13 amino acids. Germline V CDR1 and CDR2: GTSNPN, SVGIG (reference sequence). Supplemented by reference TRBV30 and TRBJ1-2, the full variable domain reads SQTIHQWPATLVQPVGSPLSLECTVEGTSNPNLYWYRQAAGRGLQLLFYSVGIGQISSEVPQNLSASRPQDRQFILSSKKLLLSDSGFYLCACEGASNYGYTFGSGTRLTVV.

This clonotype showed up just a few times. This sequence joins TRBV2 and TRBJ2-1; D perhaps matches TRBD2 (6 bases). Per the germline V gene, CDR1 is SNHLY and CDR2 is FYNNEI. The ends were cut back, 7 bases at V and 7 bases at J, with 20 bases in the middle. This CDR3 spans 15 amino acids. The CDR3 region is CASIPVTGEWNEQFF. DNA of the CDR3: TGTGCCAGCATTCCCGTAACGGGAGAGTGGAATGAGCAGTTCTTC.

The CDR3 loop reads CAIPRQSIQPQHF. CDR3 nucleotide sequence: TGTGCCATCCCACGTCAGTCGATTCAGCCCCAGCATTTT. The chain joins TRBV10-3 to TRBJ1-5; D gene ambiguous. Trimming left V 8 bases short and J 6 bases short, with 14 bases between. The CDR3 spans 13 residues. CDR1 is ENHRY and CDR2 is SYGVKD in the germline V gene.

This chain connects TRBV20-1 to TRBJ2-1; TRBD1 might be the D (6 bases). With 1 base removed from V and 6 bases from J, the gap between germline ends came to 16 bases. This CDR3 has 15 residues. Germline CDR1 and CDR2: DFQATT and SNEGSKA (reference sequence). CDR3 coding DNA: TGCAGTGCTAGAGCACCGGGACACCAAGCCAATGAGCAGTTCTTC. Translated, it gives CSARAPGHQANEQFF.

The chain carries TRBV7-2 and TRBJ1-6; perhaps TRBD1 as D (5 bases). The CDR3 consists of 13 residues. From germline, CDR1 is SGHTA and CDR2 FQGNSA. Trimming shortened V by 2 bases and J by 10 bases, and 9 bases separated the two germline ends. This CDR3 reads CASSLPGSSPLHF. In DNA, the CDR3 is TGTGCCAGCAGCTTACCAGGGTCATCACCCCTCCACTTT.

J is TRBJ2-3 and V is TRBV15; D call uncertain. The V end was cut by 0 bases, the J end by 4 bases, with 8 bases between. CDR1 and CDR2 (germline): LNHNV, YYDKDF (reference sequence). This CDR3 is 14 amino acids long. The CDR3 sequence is CATSREGSSDTQYF. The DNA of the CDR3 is TGTGCCACCAGCAGAGAGGGATCCTCAGATACGCAGTATTTT.

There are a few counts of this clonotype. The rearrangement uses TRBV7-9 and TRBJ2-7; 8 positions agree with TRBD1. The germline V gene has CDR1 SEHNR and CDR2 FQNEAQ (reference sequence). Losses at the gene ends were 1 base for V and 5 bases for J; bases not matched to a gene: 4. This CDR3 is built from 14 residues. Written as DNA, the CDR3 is TGTGCCAGCAGCTTAGGTTCGACAGGGGACGAGCAGTACTTC. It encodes CASSLGSTGDEQYF.

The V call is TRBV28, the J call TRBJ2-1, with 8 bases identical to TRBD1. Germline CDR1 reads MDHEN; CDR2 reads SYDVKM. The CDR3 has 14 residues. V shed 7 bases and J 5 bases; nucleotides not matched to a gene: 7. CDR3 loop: CASNEDRGDNEQFF. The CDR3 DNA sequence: TGTGCCAGCAACGAAGACAGGGGAGACAATGAGCAGTTCTTC.

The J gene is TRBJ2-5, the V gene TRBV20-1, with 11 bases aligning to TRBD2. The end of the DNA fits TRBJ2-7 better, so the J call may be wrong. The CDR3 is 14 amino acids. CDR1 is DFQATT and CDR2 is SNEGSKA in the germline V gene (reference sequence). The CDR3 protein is CSALRLAGIDEQYF. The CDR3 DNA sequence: TGCAGTGCTCTACGACTAGCGGGAATCGACGAGCAGTACTTC.

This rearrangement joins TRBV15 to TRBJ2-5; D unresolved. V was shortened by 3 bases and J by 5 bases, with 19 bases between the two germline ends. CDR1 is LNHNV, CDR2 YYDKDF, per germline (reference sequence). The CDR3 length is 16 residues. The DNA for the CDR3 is TGTGCCACCAGCAGTCTTTCGTGGCAACTGGGGGAGACCCAGTACTTC. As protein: CATSSLSWQLGETQYF.

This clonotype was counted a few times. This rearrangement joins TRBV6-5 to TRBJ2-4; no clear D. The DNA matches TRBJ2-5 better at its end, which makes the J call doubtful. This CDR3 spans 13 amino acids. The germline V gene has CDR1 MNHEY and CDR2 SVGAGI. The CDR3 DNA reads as TGTGCCAGCATAGACCTGACGGAAGAGACCCAGTACTTC. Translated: CASIDLTEETQYF.

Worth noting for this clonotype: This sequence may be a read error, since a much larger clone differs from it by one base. The CDR3 is CSASRERSSYNEQYF. DNA of the CDR3: TGCAGTGCTAGCCGTGAACGAAGCTCCTACAATGAGCAGTACTTC. The chain couples TRBV20-1 to TRBJ2-1; D is ambiguous. TRBJ2-7 matches the DNA end more closely, so the J call is doubtful. This CDR3 spans 15 amino acids. The germline CDR1 and CDR2 sequences are DFQATT and SNEGSKA (reference sequence).

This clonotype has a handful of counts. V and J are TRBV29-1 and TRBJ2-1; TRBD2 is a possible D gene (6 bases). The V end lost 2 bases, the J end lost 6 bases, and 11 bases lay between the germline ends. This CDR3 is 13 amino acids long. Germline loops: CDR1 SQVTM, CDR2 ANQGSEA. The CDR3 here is CSVELVSGNEQFF. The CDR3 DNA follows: TGCAGCGTTGAATTAGTTAGCGGCAATGAGCAGTTCTTC.

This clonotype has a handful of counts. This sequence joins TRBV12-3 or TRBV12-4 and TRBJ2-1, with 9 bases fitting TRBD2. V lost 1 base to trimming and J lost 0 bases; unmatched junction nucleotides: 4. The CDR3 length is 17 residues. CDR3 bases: TGTGCCAGCAGTTTAGACCTAGCGGGATTCTCCTACAATGAGCAGTTCTTC. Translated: CASSLDLAGFSYNEQFF.

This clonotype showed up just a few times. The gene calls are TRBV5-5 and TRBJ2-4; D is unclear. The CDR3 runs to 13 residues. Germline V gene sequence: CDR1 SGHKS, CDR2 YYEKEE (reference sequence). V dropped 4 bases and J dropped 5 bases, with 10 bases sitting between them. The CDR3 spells CASSVAFENIQYF. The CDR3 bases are TGTGCCAGCAGCGTAGCCTTTGAAAACATTCAGTACTTC.

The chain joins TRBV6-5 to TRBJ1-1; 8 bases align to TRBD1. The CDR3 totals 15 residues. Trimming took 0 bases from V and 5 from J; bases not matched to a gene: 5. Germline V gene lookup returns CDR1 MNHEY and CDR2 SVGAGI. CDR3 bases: TGTGCCAGCAGTTACTCCACAGGGGGGGTGACTGAAGCTTTCTTT. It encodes CASSYSTGGVTEAFF.

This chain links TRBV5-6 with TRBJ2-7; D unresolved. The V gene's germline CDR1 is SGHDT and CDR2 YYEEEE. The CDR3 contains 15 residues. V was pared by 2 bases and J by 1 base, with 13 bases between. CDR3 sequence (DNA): TGTGCCAGCAGCTTTGAAGATGAACCTTCCTACGAGCAGTACTTC. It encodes CASSFEDEPSYEQYF.

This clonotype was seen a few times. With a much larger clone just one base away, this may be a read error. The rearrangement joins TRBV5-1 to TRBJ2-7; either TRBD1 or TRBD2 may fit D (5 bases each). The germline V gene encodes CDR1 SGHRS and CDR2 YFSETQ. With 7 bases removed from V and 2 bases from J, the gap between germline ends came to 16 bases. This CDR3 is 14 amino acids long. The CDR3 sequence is CASAAGTRAYEQYF. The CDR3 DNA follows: TGCGCCAGCGCTGCCGGGACGAGAGCCTACGAGCAGTACTTC.

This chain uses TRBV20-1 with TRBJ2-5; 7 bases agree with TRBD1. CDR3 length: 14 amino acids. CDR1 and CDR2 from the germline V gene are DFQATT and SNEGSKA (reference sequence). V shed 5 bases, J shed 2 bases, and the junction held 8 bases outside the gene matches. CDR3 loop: CSAYLGTAQETQYF. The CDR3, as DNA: TGCAGTGCTTATCTCGGGACAGCTCAAGAGACCCAGTACTTC.

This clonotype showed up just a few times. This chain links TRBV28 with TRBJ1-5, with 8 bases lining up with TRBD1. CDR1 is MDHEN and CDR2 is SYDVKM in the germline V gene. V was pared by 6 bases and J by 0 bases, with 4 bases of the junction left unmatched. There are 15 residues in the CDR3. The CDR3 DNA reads TGTGCCAGCAGGCGGACAGGGCCTAGCAATCAGCCCCAGCATTTT. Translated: CASRRTGPSNQPQHF.